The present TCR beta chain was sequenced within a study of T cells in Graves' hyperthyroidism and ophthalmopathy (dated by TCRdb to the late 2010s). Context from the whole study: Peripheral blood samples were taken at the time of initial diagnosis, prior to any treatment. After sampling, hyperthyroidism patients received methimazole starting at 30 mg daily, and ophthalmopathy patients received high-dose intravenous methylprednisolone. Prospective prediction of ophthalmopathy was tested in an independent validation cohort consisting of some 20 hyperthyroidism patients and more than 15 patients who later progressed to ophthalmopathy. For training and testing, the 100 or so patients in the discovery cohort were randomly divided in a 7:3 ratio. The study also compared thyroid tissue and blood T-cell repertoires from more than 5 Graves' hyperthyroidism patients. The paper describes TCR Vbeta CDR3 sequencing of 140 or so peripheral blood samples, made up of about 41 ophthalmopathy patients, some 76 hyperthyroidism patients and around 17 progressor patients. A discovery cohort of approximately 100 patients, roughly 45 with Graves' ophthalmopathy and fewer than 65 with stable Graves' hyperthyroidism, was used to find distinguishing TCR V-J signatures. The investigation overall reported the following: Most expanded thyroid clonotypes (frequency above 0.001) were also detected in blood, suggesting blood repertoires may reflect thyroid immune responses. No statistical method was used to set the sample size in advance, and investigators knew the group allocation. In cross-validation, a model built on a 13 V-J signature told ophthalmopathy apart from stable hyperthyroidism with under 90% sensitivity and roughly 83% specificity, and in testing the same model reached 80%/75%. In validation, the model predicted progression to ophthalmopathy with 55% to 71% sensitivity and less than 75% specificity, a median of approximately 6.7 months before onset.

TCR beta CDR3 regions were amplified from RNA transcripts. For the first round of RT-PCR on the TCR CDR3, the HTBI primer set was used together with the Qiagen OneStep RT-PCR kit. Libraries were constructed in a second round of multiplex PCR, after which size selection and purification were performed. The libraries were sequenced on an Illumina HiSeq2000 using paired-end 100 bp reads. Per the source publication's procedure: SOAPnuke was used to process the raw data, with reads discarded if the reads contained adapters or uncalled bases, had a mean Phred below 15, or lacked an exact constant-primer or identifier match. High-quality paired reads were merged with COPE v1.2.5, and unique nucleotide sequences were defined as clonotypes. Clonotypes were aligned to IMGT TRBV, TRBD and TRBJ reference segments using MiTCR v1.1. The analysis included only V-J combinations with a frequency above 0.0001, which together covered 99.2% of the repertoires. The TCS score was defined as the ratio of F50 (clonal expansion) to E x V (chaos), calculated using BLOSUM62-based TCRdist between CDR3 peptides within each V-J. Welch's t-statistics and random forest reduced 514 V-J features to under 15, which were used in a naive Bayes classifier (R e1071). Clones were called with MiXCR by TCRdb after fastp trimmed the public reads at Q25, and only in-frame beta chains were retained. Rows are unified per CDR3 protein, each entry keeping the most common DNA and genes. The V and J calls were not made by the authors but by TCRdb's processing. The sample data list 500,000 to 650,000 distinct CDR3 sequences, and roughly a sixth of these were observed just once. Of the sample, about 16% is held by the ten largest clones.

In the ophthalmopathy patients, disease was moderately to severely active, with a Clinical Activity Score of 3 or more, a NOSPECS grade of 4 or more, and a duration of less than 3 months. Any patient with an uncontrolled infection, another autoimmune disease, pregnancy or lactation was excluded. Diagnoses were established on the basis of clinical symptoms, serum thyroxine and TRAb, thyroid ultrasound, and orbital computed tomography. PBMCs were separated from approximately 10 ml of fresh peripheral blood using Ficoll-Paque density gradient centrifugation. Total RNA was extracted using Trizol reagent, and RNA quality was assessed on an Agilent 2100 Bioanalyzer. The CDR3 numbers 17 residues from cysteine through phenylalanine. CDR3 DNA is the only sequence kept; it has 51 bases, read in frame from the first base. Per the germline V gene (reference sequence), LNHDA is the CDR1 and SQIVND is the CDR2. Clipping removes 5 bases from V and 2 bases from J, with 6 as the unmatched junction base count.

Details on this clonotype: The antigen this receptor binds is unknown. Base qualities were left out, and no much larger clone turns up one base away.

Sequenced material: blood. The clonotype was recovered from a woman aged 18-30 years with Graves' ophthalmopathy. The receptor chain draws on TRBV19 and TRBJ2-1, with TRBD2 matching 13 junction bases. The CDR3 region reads CASSSGTSGNPYNEQFF. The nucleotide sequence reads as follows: TGTGCCAGTAGTTCCGGGACTAGCGGGAATCCCTACAATGAGCAGTTCTTC.